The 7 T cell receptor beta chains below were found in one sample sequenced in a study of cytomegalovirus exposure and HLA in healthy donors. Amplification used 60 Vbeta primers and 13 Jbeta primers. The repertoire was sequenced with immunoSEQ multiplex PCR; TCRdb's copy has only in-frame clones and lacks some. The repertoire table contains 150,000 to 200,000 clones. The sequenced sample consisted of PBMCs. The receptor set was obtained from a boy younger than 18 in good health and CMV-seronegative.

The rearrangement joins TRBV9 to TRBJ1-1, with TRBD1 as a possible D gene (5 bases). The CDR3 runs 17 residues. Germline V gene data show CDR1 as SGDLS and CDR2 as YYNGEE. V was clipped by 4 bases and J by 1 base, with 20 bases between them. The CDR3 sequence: CASSPWDGGYQNTEAFF. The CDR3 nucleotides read TGTGCCAGCAGCCCTTGGGACGGGGGGTATCAGAACACTGAAGCTTTCTTT. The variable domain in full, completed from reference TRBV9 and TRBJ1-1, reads DSGVTQTPKHLITATGQRVTLRCSPRSGDLSVYWYQQSLDQGLQFLIQYYNGEERAKGNILERFSAQQFPDLHSELNLSSLELGDSALYFCASSPWDGGYQNTEAFFGQGTRLTVV.

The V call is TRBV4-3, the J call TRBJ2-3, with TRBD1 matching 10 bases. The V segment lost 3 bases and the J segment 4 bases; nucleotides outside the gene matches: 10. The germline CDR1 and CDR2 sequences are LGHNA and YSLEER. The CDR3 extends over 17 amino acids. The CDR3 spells CASSHAPGQGPPDTQYF. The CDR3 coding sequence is TGCGCCAGCAGCCACGCTCCGGGACAGGGGCCCCCAGATACGCAGTATTTT.

Here the CDR3 reads CATSRENQGKDSPLHF. The CDR3, as DNA: TGTGCCACCAGCAGAGAAAACCAGGGGAAGGATTCACCCCTCCACTTT. This rearrangement joins TRBV15 to TRBJ1-6, with D tentatively TRBD1 (6 bases). CDR3 length: 16 amino acids. V dropped 0 bases and J dropped 8 bases, with 14 bases sitting between them. Germline V gene data show CDR1 as LNHNV and CDR2 as YYDKDF (reference sequence).

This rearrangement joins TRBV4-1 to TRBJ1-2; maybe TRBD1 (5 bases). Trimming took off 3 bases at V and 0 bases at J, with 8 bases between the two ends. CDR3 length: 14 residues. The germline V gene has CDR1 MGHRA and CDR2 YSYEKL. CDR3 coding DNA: TGCGCCAGCAGCCACGCGGGGGCTAACTATGGCTACACCTTC. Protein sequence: CASSHAGANYGYTF.

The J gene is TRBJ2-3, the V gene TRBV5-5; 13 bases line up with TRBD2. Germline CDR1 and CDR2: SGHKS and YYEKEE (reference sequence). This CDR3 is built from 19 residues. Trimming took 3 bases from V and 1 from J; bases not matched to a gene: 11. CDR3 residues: CASSSSRLAGGLRTDTQYF. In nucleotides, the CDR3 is TGTGCCAGCAGCTCCTCACGACTAGCGGGGGGCCTTCGCACAGATACGCAGTATTTT.

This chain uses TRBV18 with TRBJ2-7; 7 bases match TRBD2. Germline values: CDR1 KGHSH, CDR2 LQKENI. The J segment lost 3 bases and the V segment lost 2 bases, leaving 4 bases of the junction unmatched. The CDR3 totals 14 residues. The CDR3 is CASSPSGVFYEQYF. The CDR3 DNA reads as TGTGCCAGCTCACCAAGCGGGGTATTCTACGAGCAGTACTTC.

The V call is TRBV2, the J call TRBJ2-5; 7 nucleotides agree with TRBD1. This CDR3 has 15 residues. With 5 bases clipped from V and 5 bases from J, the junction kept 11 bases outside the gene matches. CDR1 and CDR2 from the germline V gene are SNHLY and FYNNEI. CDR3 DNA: TGTGCCAGCAGTCCTGATCAAGACAGGGCGGAGACCCAGTACTTC. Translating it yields CASSPDQDRAETQYF.